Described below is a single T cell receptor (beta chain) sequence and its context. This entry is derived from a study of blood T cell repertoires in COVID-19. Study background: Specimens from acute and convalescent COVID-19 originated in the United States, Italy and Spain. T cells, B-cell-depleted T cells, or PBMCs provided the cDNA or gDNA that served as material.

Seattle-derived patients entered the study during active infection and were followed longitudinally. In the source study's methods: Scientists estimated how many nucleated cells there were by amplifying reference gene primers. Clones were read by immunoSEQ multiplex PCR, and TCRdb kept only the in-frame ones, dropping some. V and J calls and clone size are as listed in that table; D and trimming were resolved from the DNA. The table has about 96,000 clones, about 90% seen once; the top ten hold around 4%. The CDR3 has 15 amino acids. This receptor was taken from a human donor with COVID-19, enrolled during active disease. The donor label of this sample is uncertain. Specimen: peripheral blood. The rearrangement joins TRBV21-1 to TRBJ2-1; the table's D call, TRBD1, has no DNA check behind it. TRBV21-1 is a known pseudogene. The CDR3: CASSIRTGYYNEQFF. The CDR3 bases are TGTGCCAGCAGCATACGGACAGGGTATTACAATGAGCAGTTCTTC.